The entry below describes one T cell receptor (beta chain). The antigen remains undetermined. For the second PCR, which ran for about 6 to 11 cycles, a sample-barcoded 5' primer and a J-beta primer mix were used. One entry per CDR3 protein results from TCRdb running MiXCR on the 5' RACE reads. The table records hundreds of thousands of distinct CDR3 sequences, about 21% of them present only once. The data are from a study of blood T cells in healthy people across ages. The study, taken as a whole, reports: A greater number of naive CD4+ cells and higher diversity distinguished long-lived donors from aged donors.

Researchers report isolating at least 6 million PBMCs per sample. CDR3 size: 16 residues. V dropped 0 bases and J dropped 8 bases, with 19 bases sitting between them. Germline values: CDR1 ENHRY, CDR2 SYGVKD. The chain recombines TRBV10-3 with TRBJ1-2; tentatively, D is TRBD1 (6 bases). The sequence derives from a man in his 70s in good health. The sample consisted of blood. CDR3 coding DNA: TGTGCCATCAGTGAGTCGGGGAAGACAGGATGGGGCGGCTACACCTTC. It codes for CAISESGKTGWGGYTF.